Below, 27 T cell receptor beta chains from the same sample are listed, as sequenced in a study of T cell repertoires in cytomegalovirus infection. From the reads, TCRdb called clonotypes with MiXCR, one entry per CDR3 protein. This table holds 200,000 to 300,000 distinct CDR3 sequences, less than 9.5% found once. Sequencing used PBMCs. All receptors derive from a human donor in good health (CMV status not recorded). Some clones in this sample may be carry-over from other donors' samples.

This clonotype was observed at least ten times. This sequence joins TRBV7-2 and TRBJ1-2; TRBD1 agrees at 7 bases. The V gene end was trimmed by 1 base and the J gene end by 0 bases; junction bases not matched to a gene: 11. CDR1 is SGHTA and CDR2 is FQGNSA in the germline V gene. The CDR3 runs to 18 residues. CDR3 bases: TGTGCCAGCAGCTTAGATGGGAGGCCAGGGGGGACTAACTATGGCTACACCTTC. Its protein product is CASSLDGRPGGTNYGYTF. Full variable domain (missing parts from reference TRBV7-2 and TRBJ1-2): GAGVSQSPSNKVTEKGKDVELRCDPISGHTALYWYRQSLGQGLEFLIYFQGNSAPDKSGLPSDRFSAERTGGSVSTLTIQRTQQEDSAVYLCASSLDGRPGGTNYGYTFGSGTRLTVV.

This clonotype showed up many times. This chain joins TRBV14 and TRBJ1-4; 8 bases match TRBD1. This CDR3 spans 16 amino acids. V dropped 4 bases and J dropped 7; count of bases not matched to a gene: 11. Germline CDR1 reads SGHDN; CDR2 reads FVKESK. CDR3 DNA: TGTGCCAGCAGCCGACAGGGGAGGGTTGCAAGTGAAAAACTGTTTTTT. As protein: CASSRQGRVASEKLFF.

In its sample, this clonotype was seen many times. V is TRBV28 and J is TRBJ2-7; D is undetermined. Trimming removed 3 bases from V and 10 bases from J, with 19 bases in between. CDR1 and CDR2 (germline): MDHEN, SYDVKM. The CDR3 has 14 amino acids. The CDR3 loop reads CASSFGPERRIQYF. The CDR3 nucleotides read TGTGCCAGCAGTTTCGGCCCAGAAAGACGAATTCAGTACTTC.

This clonotype was detected many times. This chain links TRBV11-1 with TRBJ1-2; D call uncertain. Germline V lookup: CDR1 SGHAT, CDR2 FQDESV (reference sequence). The V end lost 4 bases, the J end lost 0 bases, and 15 bases lay between the germline ends. There are 16 residues in the CDR3. The CDR3 spells CASSSNPPLANYGYTF. CDR3 sequence (DNA): TGTGCCAGCAGCTCAAACCCACCTCTAGCTAACTATGGCTACACCTTC.

This clonotype has at least ten counts. The chain is built from TRBV7-2 and TRBJ2-5, with 7 nucleotides matching TRBD2. This CDR3 has 14 amino acids. Per the germline V gene, CDR1 is SGHTA and CDR2 is FQGNSA. Trimming at V came to 2 bases and at J to 4 bases, leaving 4 bases not matched to a gene. The CDR3 loop is CASSLWTRRETQYF. The CDR3 region has the DNA TGTGCCAGCAGCTTATGGACTAGGAGAGAGACCCAGTACTTC.

This chain uses TRBV29-1 with TRBJ1-1, with D uncertain. The CDR3 runs to 13 residues. Trimming cost V 8 bases and J 6 bases, with 19 bases left between them. In germline, CDR1 is SQVTM, CDR2 ANQGSEA. CDR3 nucleotide sequence: TGCAGCACACGCCCCGTGAGGGCCGCTGAAGCTTTCTTT. This codes for CSTRPVRAAEAFF. Full variable domain (rest looked up from reference TRBV29-1 and TRBJ1-1): SAVISQKPSRDICQRGTSLTIQCQVDSQVTMMFWYRQQPGQSLTLIATANQGSEATYESGFVIDKFPISRPNLTFSTLTVSNMSPEDSSIYLCSTRPVRAAEAFFGQGTRLTVV.

In this sample, this clonotype turned up a few times. V gene TRBV7-2 combines with J gene TRBJ2-3; 11 bases map to TRBD2. Germline V gives CDR1 SGHTA, CDR2 FQGNSA. V trimming: 2 bases; J trimming: 2 bases; junction bases outside the gene matches: 6. This CDR3 spans 17 amino acids. CDR3 sequence reads: CASSLSGTSGITDTQYF. Here the CDR3 DNA reads TGTGCCAGCAGCTTATCCGGGACTAGCGGAATCACAGATACGCAGTATTTT.

At least ten counts were recorded for this clonotype. The chain has TRBV6-1 and TRBJ1-5; D gene ambiguous. Germline V gene lookup returns CDR1 MNHNS and CDR2 SASEGT. The CDR3 covers 15 residues. V was cut by 1 base and J by 0 bases, with 7 bases left in between. The DNA of the CDR3 is TGTGCCAGCAGTGAAGTAAGTTTTAGCAATCAGCCCCAGCATTTT. It yields the protein CASSEVSFSNQPQHF.

This clonotype was seen ten or more times. V usage is TRBV29-1 and J usage is TRBJ1-2, with TRBD1 as a possible D gene (5 bases). The CDR3 length is 10 residues. V lost 7 bases and J lost 5, with 8 bases in between. The V gene's germline CDR1 is SQVTM and CDR2 ANQGSEA. The CDR3 spells CSADSYGYTF. The DNA of the CDR3 is TGCAGCGCCGACAGTTATGGCTACACCTTC. Based on the CDR3 plus reference TRBV29-1 and TRBJ1-2, the full variable domain is SAVISQKPSRDICQRGTSLTIQCQVDSQVTMMFWYRQQPGQSLTLIATANQGSEATYESGFVIDKFPISRPNLTFSTLTVSNMSPEDSSIYLCSADSYGYTFGSGTRLTVV.

This clonotype appeared many times. The genes are TRBV7-8 and TRBJ2-7, with 8 bases that match TRBD1. Germline CDR1 SGHVS, CDR2 FQNEAQ. This CDR3 is built from 15 residues. Trimming at V came to 0 bases and at J to 5 bases, leaving 6 bases not matched to a gene. The DNA of the CDR3 is TGTGCCAGCAGCTTAGCTGGGACAGGTGCCAACGAGCAGTACTTC. Its translation is CASSLAGTGANEQYF. The full variable domain, rest sourced from reference TRBV7-8 and TRBJ2-7, is GAGVSQSPRYKVAKRGQDVALRCDPISGHVSLFWYQQALGQGPEFLTYFQNEAQLDKSGLPSDRFFAERPEGSVSTLKIQRTQQEDSAVYLCASSLAGTGANEQYFGPGTRLTVT.

The rearrangement joins TRBV28 to TRBJ1-6; TRBD1 might be the D (5 bases). CDR3 size: 12 residues. Germline-derived CDR1 and CDR2 are MDHEN and SYDVKM. CDR3 residues: CACGTSNSPLHF. CDR3 coding DNA: TGTGCTTGCGGGACGTCAAATTCACCCCTCCACTTT.

This clonotype was detected ten times or more. The chain combines TRBV11-3 with TRBJ2-4, with a tentative D call TRBD1 (6 bases). V shed 5 bases and J shed 2 bases, with 13 bases lying between them. CDR3 length equals 15 residues. Per germline, CDR1 SGHNT and CDR2 YENEEA. The CDR3 protein is CASSPSQGPKNIQYF. In nucleotides, the CDR3 is TGTGCCAGCAGCCCGTCCCAGGGGCCCAAAAACATTCAGTACTTC.

There are many counts of this clonotype. This sequence joins TRBV7-2 and TRBJ2-1; D not resolved. Between the trimmed V and J ends, which lost 5 bases and 7 bases, there was a span of 18 bases. The germline V gene has CDR1 SGHTA and CDR2 FQGNSA. The CDR3 sequence is 15 residues long. The CDR3 nucleotides read TGTGCCAGCAGCCCCAGCCTGATAGGTAGGAATGAGCAGTTCTTC. Translated: CASSPSLIGRNEQFF.

The chain is built from TRBV4-2 and TRBJ2-6; D may correspond to TRBD1 or TRBD2 (5 bases each). The ends were cut back, 7 bases at V and 4 bases at J, with 20 bases in the middle. The CDR3 has 17 amino acids. Germline V gene sequence: CDR1 LGHNA, CDR2 YNFKEQ. This CDR3 is CASNTREGSSGANVLTF. CDR3 coding DNA: TGTGCCAGCAACACGAGAGAGGGGTCGTCCGGGGCCAACGTCCTGACTTTC.

The table lists this clonotype with many counts. The chain links TRBV7-2 to TRBJ1-2; D ambiguous. There are 13 residues in the CDR3. Germline V gene sequence: CDR1 SGHTA, CDR2 FQGNSA. V lost 4 bases to trimming and J lost 2 bases, with 8 bases between them. CDR3 sequence (DNA): TGTGCCAGCAGCTCCCCCCGAAACTATGGCTACACCTTC. It codes for CASSSPRNYGYTF. The variable domain in full, completed from reference TRBV7-2 and TRBJ1-2, reads GAGVSQSPSNKVTEKGKDVELRCDPISGHTALYWYRQSLGQGLEFLIYFQGNSAPDKSGLPSDRFSAERTGGSVSTLTIQRTQQEDSAVYLCASSSPRNYGYTFGSGTRLTVV.

This clonotype was observed many times. The chain joins TRBV7-2 to TRBJ2-7; 9 bases match TRBD2. V was pared by 3 bases and J by 1 base, with 13 bases of the junction left unmatched. Germline-derived CDR1 and CDR2 are SGHTA and FQGNSA. This CDR3 has 18 residues. Written as DNA, the CDR3 is TGTGCCAGCAGCTTTAGGGTGAGCTGGACTAGCGTATCCTACGAGCAGTACTTC. Amino acids: CASSFRVSWTSVSYEQYF.

This sequence joins TRBV19 and TRBJ1-1; a possible D gene is TRBD1 (5 bases). Per germline, CDR1 LNHDA and CDR2 SQIVND (reference sequence). There are 14 residues in the CDR3. With 3 bases removed from V and 4 bases from J, the gap between germline ends came to 12 bases. CDR3 DNA: TGTGCCAGTAGTATTGGTGGGGCCCCCACTGAAGCTTTCTTT. Protein sequence: CASSIGGAPTEAFF.

This clonotype has at least ten counts. The rearrangement joins TRBV11-3 to TRBJ1-6, with D tentatively TRBD1 (5 bases). The V gene's germline CDR1 is SGHNT and CDR2 YENEEA. This CDR3 comprises 14 residues. Between the trimmed V and J ends, which lost 2 bases and 6 bases, there was a span of 8 bases. The CDR3 loop reads CASSLLQVNSPLHF. Here the CDR3 DNA reads TGTGCCAGCAGCTTACTACAGGTTAATTCACCCCTCCACTTT.

This clonotype has a count of ten or more. The chain recombines TRBV7-2 with TRBJ2-1, with D tentatively TRBD2 (5 bases). Germline loops: CDR1 SGHTA, CDR2 FQGNSA. This CDR3 comprises 13 residues. With 3 bases removed from V and 7 bases from J, the gap between germline ends came to 10 bases. This CDR3 is CASSFWTENEQFF. CDR3 sequence (DNA): TGTGCCAGCAGCTTCTGGACTGAAAATGAGCAGTTCTTC.

This clonotype was picked up many times. V gene TRBV12-3 or TRBV12-4 combines with J gene TRBJ1-3; D unclear. Trimming shortened V by 4 bases and J by 5 bases, and 12 bases separated the two germline ends. The CDR3 spans 14 residues. For the CDR3, the DNA is TGTGCCAGCAGTTCTTGGGAAAGCCGAAACACCATATATTTT. Protein sequence: CASSSWESRNTIYF.

This clonotype was found a few times. The chain is built from TRBV6-5 and TRBJ1-2; possibly TRBD1 for D (5 bases). V lost 0 bases to trimming and J lost 7 bases, with 12 bases between them. Germline-derived CDR1 and CDR2 are MNHEY and SVGAGI. This CDR3 has 14 amino acids. The CDR3 protein is CASSYSGGRFGYTF. The CDR3 region has the DNA TGTGCCAGCAGTTACTCTGGGGGAAGGTTTGGCTACACCTTC.

This chain uses TRBV7-9 with TRBJ2-2; D is undetermined. The CDR3 has 14 residues. In germline, CDR1 is SEHNR, CDR2 FQNEAQ (reference sequence). Trimming stripped 3 bases from V and 1 base from J, with 6 bases between. The CDR3 coding sequence is TGTGCCAGCAGCTTTAGCAGGAACACCGGGGAGCTGTTTTTT. Its translation is CASSFSRNTGELFF.

The chain is built from TRBV12-3 or TRBV12-4 and TRBJ1-2; 7 bases agree with TRBD1. Trimming removed 7 bases from V and 6 bases from J; junction bases left unmatched: 8. This CDR3 is built from 13 residues. The DNA of the CDR3 is TGTGCCAGCAACGCAGGGGGATTGGATGGCTACACCTTC. Encoded protein: CASNAGGLDGYTF.

This clonotype has at least ten counts. The rearrangement links TRBV7-8 to TRBJ1-2, with unresolved D. Germline CDR1 SGHVS, CDR2 FQNEAQ. V was shortened by 5 bases and J by 3 bases, with 10 bases between the two germline ends. The CDR3 length is 13 residues. Here the CDR3 reads CASSDGDDYGYTF. CDR3 nucleotides: TGTGCCAGCAGCGACGGAGACGACTATGGCTACACCTTC.

This clonotype has at least ten counts. The chain is built from TRBV11-2 and TRBJ2-5, with D perhaps TRBD1 (6 bases). This CDR3 region has 15 residues. Trimming removed 0 bases from V and 6 bases from J, with 14 bases in between. Germline CDR1 SGHAT, CDR2 FQNNGV. CDR3 nucleotides: TGTGCCAGCAGCTTAGATTCCGGCAGGGGACAGACCCAGTACTTC. The encoded protein is CASSLDSGRGQTQYF.

This chain links TRBV7-4 with TRBJ1-1, with D possibly TRBD1 on 5 matching bases. This CDR3 has 15 residues. CDR1 is SGHVT, CDR2 SQSDAQ, per germline. Between the trimmed V and J ends, which lost 4 bases and 1 base, there was a span of 13 bases. The chain's CDR3 is CASSWGSGGNTEAFF. CDR3 bases: TGTGCCAGCAGCTGGGGCTCAGGAGGGAACACTGAAGCTTTCTTT.

This clonotype was picked up many times. The genes are TRBV7-6 and TRBJ2-3, with TRBD2 identical over 9 bases. V trimming: 5 bases; J trimming: 0 bases; junction bases outside the gene matches: 9. This CDR3 is 17 amino acids long. CDR1 and CDR2 (germline): SGHVS, FNYEAQ. The CDR3: CASSPTAGTSSTDTQYF. The CDR3 bases are TGTGCCAGCAGCCCAACCGCCGGGACTAGCAGCACAGATACGCAGTATTTT.